Below, 32 T cell receptor beta chains from the same sample are listed, as sequenced in a study of blood T cell repertoires in COVID-19. Sequenced by immunoSEQ multiplex PCR; TCRdb stores in-frame clones only, minus some. The table shows fewer than 75,000 clones, with about 90% occurring only once. The sample consisted of peripheral blood. These receptors were obtained from a man in his 60s with acute or convalescent COVID-19.

The rearrangement uses TRBV5-1 and TRBJ2-7, with 9 bases that match TRBD1. The J segment lost 4 bases and the V segment lost 6 bases, leaving 11 bases of the junction unmatched. The CDR3 contains 15 residues. Germline CDR1 reads SGHRS; CDR2 reads YFSETQ. The CDR3 sequence: CASMYATGQGYEQYF. DNA of the CDR3: TGCGCCAGCATGTATGCCACCGGACAGGGGTACGAGCAGTACTTC.

This sequence joins TRBV9 and TRBJ2-3; TRBD1 aligns across 7 bases. The CDR3 is made up of 16 amino acids. Looked up from germline, CDR1 is SGDLS and CDR2 is YYNGEE. Trimming cost V 2 bases and J 0 bases; bases outside gene matches: 6. Here the CDR3 DNA reads TGTGCCAGCAGCGTTTTAGGGGGCTTTAGCACAGATACGCAGTATTTT. Protein sequence: CASSVLGGFSTDTQYF.

The chain is built from TRBV5-1 and TRBJ1-2, with TRBD1 identical over 9 bases. Germline assignment: CDR1 SGHRS and CDR2 YFSETQ. The V gene end was trimmed by 3 bases and the J gene end by 8 bases; junction bases not matched to a gene: 20. The CDR3 length is 18 residues. CDR3 sequence: CASSWNTQPGQGSSGYTF. The DNA for the CDR3 is TGCGCCAGCAGCTGGAATACGCAACCGGGACAGGGATCGTCGGGCTACACCTTC.

CDR3 sequence reads: CASSLGWTGFELYSNQPQHF. CDR3 DNA: TGCGCCAGCAGCTTGGGGTGGACAGGGTTCGAACTTTATAGCAATCAGCCCCAGCATTTT. V is TRBV5-1 and J is TRBJ1-5; TRBD1 agrees at 8 bases. The germline V gene encodes CDR1 SGHRS and CDR2 YFSETQ. The V and J ends lost 0 bases and 0 bases, in that order; junction bases with no gene match: 14. CDR3 size: 20 residues. The variable domain in full, completed from reference TRBV5-1 and TRBJ1-5, reads KAGVTQTPRYLIKTRGQQVTLSCSPISGHRSVSWYQQTPGQGLQFLFEYFSETQRNKGNFPGRFSGRQFSNSRSEMNVSTLELGDSALYLCASSLGWTGFELYSNQPQHFGDGTRLSIL.

The rearrangement links TRBV5-6 to TRBJ1-2, with unresolved D. Trimming shortened V by 1 base and J by 5 bases, and 15 bases separated the two germline ends. The V gene's germline CDR1 is SGHDT and CDR2 YYEEEE. This CDR3 comprises 15 residues. CDR3 loop: CASSLLQSPPYGYTF. For the CDR3, the DNA is TGTGCCAGCAGCTTGTTACAGTCCCCTCCGTATGGCTACACCTTC.

The chain links TRBV10-3 to TRBJ1-6, with a tentative D call TRBD1 (6 bases). Germline-derived CDR1 and CDR2 are ENHRY and SYGVKD. V was cut by 3 bases and J by 7 bases, with 10 bases left in between. The CDR3 is 14 residues long. The CDR3 coding sequence is TGTGCCATCAGTGACAGGGGTCAAAATTCACCCCTCCACTTT. This codes for CAISDRGQNSPLHF.

The chain employs TRBV7-9 and TRBJ2-1; tentative D call: TRBD2 (7 bases). V was pared by 5 bases and J by 1 base, with 12 bases between. This CDR3 contains 15 residues. Germline V gene sequence: CDR1 SEHNR, CDR2 FQNEAQ (reference sequence). The CDR3 loop reads CASSGKGGSYNEQFF. For the CDR3, the DNA is TGTGCCAGCAGCGGGAAGGGGGGGTCCTACAATGAGCAGTTCTTC.

The chain has TRBV5-1 and TRBJ1-6; 9 bases map to TRBD1. V gave up 4 bases and J gave up 10 bases; unmatched junction bases: 6. The CDR3 is 14 residues long. Germline-derived CDR1 and CDR2 are SGHRS and YFSETQ. CDR3: CASSPRQGGSPLHF. CDR3 nucleotide sequence: TGCGCCAGCAGCCCACGACAGGGGGGGTCACCCCTCCACTTT.

The rearrangement links TRBV6-6 to TRBJ2-5; TRBD1 aligns across 7 bases. There are 12 residues in the CDR3. J lost 4 bases, V lost 5 bases, and 1 base had no gene match. Germline loops: CDR1 MNHNY, CDR2 SVGAGI (reference sequence). The CDR3 spells CASSRQGETQYF. In DNA, the CDR3 is TGTGCCAGCAGTCGACAGGGAGAGACCCAGTACTTC.

The chain employs TRBV10-3 and TRBJ1-1; D unclear. Germline CDR1 is ENHRY and CDR2 is SYGVKD. The length of the CDR3 is 15 residues. V was trimmed by 0 bases and J by 0 bases, leaving 8 bases between them. The CDR3 loop is CAISESVQLNTEAFF. In DNA form, the CDR3 reads TGTGCCATCAGTGAGTCCGTACAGCTGAACACTGAAGCTTTCTTT.

The CDR3 bases are TGTGCCAGCAGATTTAGGGGTCGTCACTATGGCTACACCTTC. Translation: CASRFRGRHYGYTF. The chain carries TRBV6-5 and TRBJ1-2, with TRBD1 as a possible D gene (5 bases). The V gene's germline CDR1 is MNHEY and CDR2 SVGAGI. Trimming pared 6 bases from V and 3 bases from J, leaving 14 bases between. CDR3 length: 14 amino acids.

V and J are TRBV5-4 and TRBJ1-4, with D perhaps TRBD1 (6 bases). Germline V gene lookup returns CDR1 SGHNT and CDR2 YYREEE (reference sequence). Trimming took 4 bases from V and 5 from J, leaving 12 bases between them. This CDR3 is 14 amino acids long. The CDR3 is CASSVDRWNEKLFF. CDR3 nucleotide sequence: TGTGCCAGCAGCGTCGACAGGTGGAATGAAAAACTGTTTTTT.

The rearrangement links TRBV6-5 to TRBJ2-6, with 8 bases fitting TRBD2. Germline CDR1 and CDR2: MNHEY and SVGAGI. With 8 bases clipped from V and 2 bases from J, the junction kept 5 bases outside the gene matches. The CDR3 runs 15 residues. DNA for the CDR3: TGTGCCAGCCATTACGGGGGGGCTGGGGCCAACGTCCTGACTTTC. It is translated as CASHYGGAGANVLTF.

DNA for the CDR3: TGTGCCAGCAGTGCTAAGTTGAATAATGAAAAACTGTTTTTT. Amino acid sequence: CASSAKLNNEKLFF. V usage is TRBV5-5 and J usage is TRBJ1-4; D call uncertain. The CDR3 runs to 14 residues. In germline, CDR1 is SGHKS, CDR2 YYEKEE (reference sequence). V was shortened by 5 bases and J by 4 bases, with 12 bases between the two germline ends.

The genes are TRBV18 and TRBJ1-5, with a tentative D call TRBD1 (6 bases). This CDR3 region has 15 residues. The germline CDR1 and CDR2 sequences are KGHSH and LQKENI. Trimming removed 0 bases from V and 4 bases from J, with 10 bases in between. CDR3 nucleotide sequence: TGTGCCAGCTCACCACCGAACAGGGAGAATCAGCCCCAGCATTTT. It encodes CASSPPNRENQPQHF.

The chain couples TRBV6-1 to TRBJ2-6, with 8 nucleotides matching TRBD1. V lost 4 bases, J lost 0 bases, and 5 bases stayed unmatched. Germline values: CDR1 MNHNS, CDR2 SASEGT. The CDR3 contains 17 residues. The CDR3 spells CASSGDRRSSGANVLTF. The CDR3, as DNA: TGTGCCAGCAGTGGGGACAGGAGGAGCTCTGGGGCCAACGTCCTGACTTTC.

The genes are TRBV5-4 and TRBJ2-5, with a possible D match to TRBD1 (6 bases). The CDR3 length is 18 residues. Germline lookup yields CDR1 SGHNT and CDR2 YYREEE (reference sequence). The V gene lost 0 bases and the J gene lost 2 bases, with 20 bases spanning the gap. The CDR3 spells CASSLEGTYVELQETQYF. The CDR3 nucleotides are TGTGCCAGCAGCTTGGAGGGGACATACGTAGAGTTGCAAGAGACCCAGTACTTC.

The CDR3 sequence is CASSSSGGGPYNEQFF. The CDR3 nucleotides are TGTGCCAGCAGCTCCTCGGGCGGGGGTCCCTACAATGAGCAGTTCTTC. The V call is TRBV3-1 (or the pseudogene TRBV3-2), the J call TRBJ2-1; TRBD2 matches at 7 bases. Germline-derived CDR1 and CDR2 are LGHDT and YNNKEL (reference sequence). The CDR3 runs to 16 residues. Trimming at V came to 5 bases and at J to 2 bases, leaving 9 bases not matched to a gene.

The chain uses TRBV19 and TRBJ1-2; D not certain. Germline V gives CDR1 LNHDA, CDR2 SQIVND (reference sequence). The CDR3 spans 13 residues. V lost 1 base and J 10 bases, leaving 13 bases between the germline ends. CDR3 residues: CASSIGFTRHYTF. CDR3 in DNA: TGTGCCAGTAGTATAGGGTTCACTAGGCACTACACCTTC.

This clone has a single count. The chain has TRBV6-5 and TRBJ2-7, with 8 bases identical to TRBD2. There are 14 residues in the CDR3. Germline values: CDR1 MNHEY, CDR2 SVGAGI. Trimming at V came to 8 bases and at J to 0 bases, leaving 6 bases not matched to a gene. The CDR3 protein is CASQRGPISYEQYF. The DNA of the CDR3 is TGTGCCAGCCAGCGGGGGCCCATCTCCTACGAGCAGTACTTC.

The rearrangement joins TRBV3-1 (or the pseudogene TRBV3-2) to TRBJ2-7; D unresolved. This CDR3 is 13 amino acids long. Germline CDR1 LGHDT, CDR2 YNNKEL (reference sequence). V gave up 2 bases and J gave up 3 bases, with 8 bases separating them. The CDR3 DNA is TGTGCCAGCAGCCAAACTGTTATCTACGAGCAGTACTTC. Encoded protein: CASSQTVIYEQYF.

V usage is TRBV10-3 and J usage is TRBJ1-5; 10 nucleotides align to TRBD1. The CDR3 has 16 residues. Germline CDR1 is ENHRY and CDR2 is SYGVKD. V lost 0 bases, J lost 4 bases, and 3 bases stayed unmatched. The CDR3 DNA reads TGTGCCATCAGTGAGTCGGGGACAGGGGTAAATCAGCCCCAGCATTTT. Protein: CAISESGTGVNQPQHF.

The chain combines TRBV7-2 with TRBJ1-4, with a tentative D call TRBD1 (5 bases). The CDR3 length is 15 residues. Per the germline V gene, CDR1 is SGHTA and CDR2 is FQGNSA. Between the trimmed V and J ends, which lost 2 bases and 6 bases, there was a span of 13 bases. CDR3 sequence reads: CASSLQGVPDEKLFF. CDR3 sequence (DNA): TGTGCCAGCAGCTTACAGGGTGTCCCCGATGAAAAACTGTTTTTT.

The V and J genes are TRBV7-9 and TRBJ1-4; 7 bases fit TRBD1. CDR3 length: 14 amino acids. The germline gives CDR1 SEHNR, CDR2 FQNEAQ (reference sequence). Losses at the gene ends were 10 bases for V and 0 bases for J; bases not matched to a gene: 5. CDR3 nucleotides: TGTGCCATCCCCACAGGGGCAACTAATGAAAAACTGTTTTTT. This gives the protein CAIPTGATNEKLFF.

V and J are TRBV6-5 and TRBJ1-5; D is unclear. V lost 6 bases to trimming and J lost 1 base, with 10 bases between them. CDR3 length: 14 residues. Germline V gene lookup returns CDR1 MNHEY and CDR2 SVGAGI. The CDR3 nucleotides are TGTGCCAGCAGCCTGGGCAGAAGCAATCAGCCCCAGCATTTT. Encoded protein: CASSLGRSNQPQHF.

V and J are TRBV10-3 and TRBJ1-2, with D hard to call. Trimming pared 3 bases from V and 3 bases from J, leaving 8 bases between. This CDR3 is 13 amino acids long. Per germline, CDR1 ENHRY and CDR2 SYGVKD. For the CDR3, the DNA is TGTGCCATCAGTGACGCACTATACTATGGCTACACCTTC. This gives the protein CAISDALYYGYTF.

The chain carries TRBV5-6 and TRBJ1-6; 10 bases are a match to TRBD1. The J segment lost 6 bases and the V segment lost 4 bases, leaving 7 bases of the junction unmatched. The CDR3 has 16 amino acids. The germline gives CDR1 SGHDT, CDR2 YYEEEE. Here the CDR3 reads CASSRPWDRGNSPLHF. The CDR3 DNA reads TGTGCCAGCAGCCGCCCCTGGGACAGGGGTAATTCACCCCTCCACTTT.

V gene TRBV12-5 combines with J gene TRBJ1-4; 9 bases line up with TRBD1. The V gene end was trimmed by 5 bases and the J gene end by 9 bases; junction bases not matched to a gene: 13. There are 16 residues in the CDR3. Germline values: CDR1 LGHNT, CDR2 FRNRAP. The CDR3 here is CASGLGGGQGRQKLFF. The CDR3, as DNA: TGTGCTAGTGGTCTTGGTGGGGGACAGGGAAGGCAAAAACTGTTTTTT. The whole variable domain, filled in from reference TRBV12-5 and TRBJ1-4, reads DARVTQTPRHKVTEMGQEVTMRCQPILGHNTVFWYRQTMMQGLELLAYFRNRAPLDDSGMPKDRFSAEMPDATLATLKIQPSEPRDSAVYFCASGLGGGQGRQKLFFGSGTQLSVL.

The chain has TRBV7-8 and TRBJ2-5; 11 bases are a match to TRBD1. This CDR3 comprises 13 residues. CDR1 SGHVS and CDR2 FQNEAQ come from the germline V gene. J was trimmed by 5 bases and V by 5 bases; bases with no gene match: 1. Here the CDR3 reads CASSRDRGETQYF. The CDR3 DNA is TGTGCCAGCAGCCGGGACAGGGGGGAGACCCAGTACTTC.

This chain joins TRBV24-1 and TRBJ2-3; 11 bases match TRBD2. J gave up 1 base and V 4 bases, and 3 bases lay outside the gene matches. The CDR3 sequence is 16 residues long. From germline, CDR1 is KGHDR and CDR2 SFDVKD. CDR3 amino acids: CATSESGLAGTDTQYF. As DNA, the CDR3 is TGTGCCACCAGTGAGTCGGGACTAGCGGGCACAGATACGCAGTATTTT.

This clone appeared once. CDR3 nucleotide sequence: TGTGCCAGCAGCGTAGCTGGGGGGTCTAACACAGATACGCAGTATTTT. Its translation is CASSVAGGSNTDTQYF. The rearrangement links TRBV9 to TRBJ2-3, with D possibly TRBD2 on 6 matching bases. The CDR3 is made up of 16 amino acids. Germline-derived CDR1 and CDR2 are SGDLS and YYNGEE. Trimming cost V 0 bases and J 2 bases, with 13 bases left between them.

The chain is built from TRBV6-1 and TRBJ1-4, with TRBD1 as a possible D gene (6 bases). V lost 6 bases to trimming and J lost 0 bases, with 17 bases between them. From germline, CDR1 is MNHNS and CDR2 SASEGT. CDR3 size: 17 residues. In nucleotides, the CDR3 is TGTGCCAGCAGGGAAAGACAGGTTATTGCAACTAATGAAAAACTGTTTTTT. As protein: CASRERQVIATNEKLFF.